One sample yielded the 19 T cell receptor beta chains listed below, sequenced in a study of CD8 T cells in Susac syndrome. Reverse transcription of roughly 0.5 to 1 ug RNA was carried out with random hexamers. TCRdb reprocessed the immunoSEQ multiplex PCR reads via MiXCR and lists one record per CDR3 protein. Here the sample spans around 280,000 distinct CDR3 sequences, 92% being singletons. Sequenced sample: CD4+ T cells from PBMCs. Source of these receptors: a human donor with multiple sclerosis.

The V gene is TRBV4-3, the J gene TRBJ2-6; 7 nucleotides match TRBD2. V was clipped by 0 bases and J by 0 bases; unmatched bases: 11. Germline CDR1 reads LGHNA; CDR2 reads YSLEER. This CDR3 spans 20 amino acids. The chain's CDR3 is CASSQDLGEGRPSGANVLTF. In DNA, the CDR3 is TGCGCCAGCAGCCAAGATCTGGGGGAGGGTCGGCCCTCTGGGGCCAACGTCCTGACTTTC.

The chain couples TRBV5-1 to TRBJ2-5; perhaps D is TRBD1 or TRBD2 (6 bases each). V was clipped by 4 bases and J by 5 bases, with 15 bases between them. CDR3 length: 14 amino acids. Germline values: CDR1 SGHRS, CDR2 YFSETQ. CDR3 in amino acids: CASSPTTGRETQYF. The CDR3 DNA follows: TGCGCCAGCAGCCCTACAACAGGGAGGGAGACCCAGTACTTC.

This clonotype is a singleton in its sample. The J gene is TRBJ1-2, the V gene TRBV29-1, with D maybe TRBD1 (5 bases). This CDR3 has 13 amino acids. Trimming removed 4 bases from V and 3 bases from J, with 12 bases in between. Germline lookup yields CDR1 SQVTM and CDR2 ANQGSEA. The CDR3: CSVGGAGDYGYTF. CDR3 sequence (DNA): TGCAGCGTTGGGGGCGCGGGGGACTATGGCTACACCTTC.

The chain is built from TRBV9 and TRBJ1-4; 9 bases map to TRBD1. V lost 3 bases, J lost 8 bases, and 5 bases stayed unmatched. Germline loops: CDR1 SGDLS, CDR2 YYNGEE. The CDR3 totals 14 residues. CDR3 protein: CASSAGQGREKLFF. CDR3 DNA sequence: TGTGCCAGCAGCGCCGGACAGGGGCGGGAAAAACTGTTTTTT.

V and J are TRBV20-1 and TRBJ2-7, with 7 bases matching TRBD1. V shed 6 bases, J shed 1 base, and the junction held 12 bases outside the gene matches. CDR1 and CDR2 from the germline V gene are DFQATT and SNEGSKA (reference sequence). This CDR3 is built from 15 residues. DNA for the CDR3: TGCAGTGCCTCTGCCGGGACAGAGCCATCCTACGAGCAGTACTTC. Its protein product is CSASAGTEPSYEQYF.

This sequence joins TRBV5-1 and TRBJ1-1, with 7 positions matching TRBD1. Germline V lookup: CDR1 SGHRS, CDR2 YFSETQ. V lost 3 bases to trimming and J lost 3 bases; unmatched junction nucleotides: 8. The length of the CDR3 is 15 residues. The CDR3 DNA is TGCGCCAGCAGCTATACTACAGGGGTTGACACTGAAGCTTTCTTT. This gives the protein CASSYTTGVDTEAFF. Looking up the rest from reference TRBV5-1 and TRBJ1-1 gives the full variable domain: KAGVTQTPRYLIKTRGQQVTLSCSPISGHRSVSWYQQTPGQGLQFLFEYFSETQRNKGNFPGRFSGRQFSNSRSEMNVSTLELGDSALYLCASSYTTGVDTEAFFGQGTRLTVV.

The CDR3 DNA reads TGTGCCAGCAGTAAGACAGGGGGCGGGGGTCAAGAGACCCAGTACTTC. Its protein product is CASSKTGGGGQETQYF. The chain employs TRBV6-6 and TRBJ2-5; 10 bases line up with TRBD1. V was pared by 5 bases and J by 2 bases, with 8 bases of the junction left unmatched. CDR1 and CDR2 from the germline V gene are MNHNY and SVGAGI (reference sequence). The CDR3 totals 16 residues.

The chain couples TRBV6-2 or TRBV6-3 to TRBJ2-7; 9 bases match TRBD1. The CDR3 spans 14 residues. V shed 6 bases, J shed 4 bases, and the junction held 7 bases outside the gene matches. Germline lookup yields CDR1 MNHEY and CDR2 SVGEGT. CDR3 sequence (DNA): TGTGCCAGCAGCGCGGACAGGGGAAGATACGAGCAGTACTTC. This sequence encodes CASSADRGRYEQYF.

The rearrangement joins TRBV9 to TRBJ2-5; 7 bases line up with TRBD2. Per the germline V gene, CDR1 is SGDLS and CDR2 is YYNGEE. CDR3 length equals 16 residues. V was clipped by 1 base and J by 2 bases; unmatched bases: 8. The CDR3 DNA reads TGTGCCAGCAGCGTATCGGGGGGTGCCCTTCAAGAGACCCAGTACTTC. Amino acids: CASSVSGGALQETQYF. The full variable domain, its missing parts supplied by reference TRBV9 and TRBJ2-5, is DSGVTQTPKHLITATGQRVTLRCSPRSGDLSVYWYQQSLDQGLQFLIQYYNGEERAKGNILERFSAQQFPDLHSELNLSSLELGDSALYFCASSVSGGALQETQYFGPGTRLLVL.

The chain combines TRBV23-1 with TRBJ2-1; TRBD2 aligns across 8 bases. TRBV23-1 is an ORF, with its function uncertain. The trim removed 8 bases at V and 6 bases at J, leaving 6 bases unmatched. This CDR3 region has 13 residues. This CDR3 is CASPGRDRNEQFF. DNA for the CDR3: TGCGCCAGCCCCGGGAGGGACCGCAATGAGCAGTTCTTC.

This clonotype was recorded once. The chain couples TRBV7-3 to TRBJ2-2; D possibly corresponds to TRBD2 (5 bases). The germline gives CDR1 SGHTA, CDR2 FQGTGA. The V gene lost 5 bases and the J gene lost 4 bases, with 11 bases spanning the gap. The CDR3 totals 14 residues. CDR3 in DNA: TGTGCCAGCAGCCCTTCCACTAGCACCGGGGAGCTGTTTTTT. Translating gives CASSPSTSTGELFF.

The chain carries TRBV9 and TRBJ2-1; a weak D match, TRBD2 (5 bases). Trimming removed 0 bases from V and 8 bases from J, with 12 bases in between. The length of the CDR3 is 14 residues. The V gene's germline CDR1 is SGDLS and CDR2 YYNGEE. CDR3 bases: TGTGCCAGCAGCGTAGGTGCCAGCGGTTATGAGCAGTTCTTC. As protein: CASSVGASGYEQFF.

The genes are TRBV7-2 and TRBJ2-5, with D perhaps TRBD1 (5 bases). The CDR3 is 11 amino acids. V shed 6 bases and J shed 7 bases, with 9 bases lying between them. Per germline, CDR1 SGHTA and CDR2 FQGNSA. CDR3 nucleotide sequence: TGTGCCAGCAGTTACAGGTGGACCCAGTACTTC. The encoded protein is CASSYRWTQYF.

This sequence joins TRBV20-1 and TRBJ1-2; 9 nucleotides align to TRBD1. CDR3 length: 12 amino acids. From germline, CDR1 is DFQATT and CDR2 SNEGSKA (reference sequence). The V segment lost 5 bases and the J segment 8 bases; nucleotides outside the gene matches: 6. The CDR3 loop is CSAVGQGNGYTF. Written as DNA, the CDR3 is TGCAGTGCTGTGGGACAGGGTAACGGCTACACCTTC.

The chain uses TRBV29-1 and TRBJ2-2; 9 bases line up with TRBD1. The CDR3 extends over 13 amino acids. The junction had 7 bases not matched to a gene; V was cut back by 7 bases and J by 7 bases. CDR1 SQVTM and CDR2 ANQGSEA come from the germline V gene. For the CDR3, the DNA is TGCAGCGCACCGGGACAGGGAGTCGGGGAGCTGTTTTTT. It specifies CSAPGQGVGELFF.

The chain is built from TRBV29-1 and TRBJ1-1; D remains ambiguous. Germline V gene lookup returns CDR1 SQVTM and CDR2 ANQGSEA. The CDR3 is made up of 13 amino acids. Trimming shortened V by 4 bases and J by 1 base, and 10 bases separated the two germline ends. This CDR3 is CSVVSPQNTEAFF. CDR3 in DNA: TGCAGCGTTGTAAGCCCTCAGAACACTGAAGCTTTCTTT.

Worth noting for this clonotype: One junction end does not reproduce the germline sequence, and a read error may be involved. V gene TRBV6-5 combines with J gene TRBJ1-2; D perhaps matches TRBD1 (5 bases). Germline V gene data show CDR1 as MNHEY and CDR2 as SVGAGI. The CDR3 runs to 10 residues. The CDR3 spells CASRRDVWYF. For the CDR3, the DNA is TGTGCCAGCCGCCGGGACGTATGGTACTTC.

J is TRBJ2-7 and V is TRBV19; TRBD2 is a possible D gene (6 bases). Germline CDR1 is LNHDA and CDR2 is SQIVND (reference sequence). V lost 0 bases and J 5 bases, leaving 8 bases between the germline ends. The CDR3 sequence is 13 residues long. CDR3 in DNA: TGTGCCAGTAGTATAGATCGCGGGGACGAGCAGTACTTC. This encodes CASSIDRGDEQYF.

The chain carries TRBV6-2 or TRBV6-3 and TRBJ2-1; 9 bases match TRBD1. V dropped 2 bases and J dropped 3; count of bases not matched to a gene: 8. Germline assignment: CDR1 MNHEY and CDR2 SVGEGT. The CDR3 spans 17 residues. The CDR3 DNA reads as TGTGCCAGCAGTTACGGGACCTGGGGACAGGGCTACAATGAGCAGTTCTTC. Translating gives CASSYGTWGQGYNEQFF.